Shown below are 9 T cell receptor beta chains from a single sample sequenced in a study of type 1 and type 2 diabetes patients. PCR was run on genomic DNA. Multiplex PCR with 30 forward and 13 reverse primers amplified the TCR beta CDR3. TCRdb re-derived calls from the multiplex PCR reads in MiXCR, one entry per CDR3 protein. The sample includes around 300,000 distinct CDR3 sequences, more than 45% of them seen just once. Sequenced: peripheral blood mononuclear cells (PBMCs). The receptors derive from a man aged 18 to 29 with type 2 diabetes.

CDR3 in amino acids: CATNSGHTGELFF. The CDR3 nucleotides are TGTGCCACAAATAGCGGCCACACCGGGGAGCTGTTTTTT. The genes are TRBV28 and TRBJ2-2; TRBD2 is a possible D gene (6 bases). Germline lookup yields CDR1 MDHEN and CDR2 SYDVKM. The CDR3 covers 13 residues. Trimming pared 10 bases from V and 3 bases from J, leaving 12 bases between.

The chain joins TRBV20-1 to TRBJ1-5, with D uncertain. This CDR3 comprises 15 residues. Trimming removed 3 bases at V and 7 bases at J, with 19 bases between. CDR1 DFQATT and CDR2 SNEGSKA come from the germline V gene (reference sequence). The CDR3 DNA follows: TGCAGTGCTAGCTCCAATCGGGCGGCCGAGCAGCCCCAGCATTTT. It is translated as CSASSNRAAEQPQHF.

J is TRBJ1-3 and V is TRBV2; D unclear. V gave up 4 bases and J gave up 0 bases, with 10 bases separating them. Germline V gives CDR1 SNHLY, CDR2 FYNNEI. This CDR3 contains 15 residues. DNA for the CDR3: TGTGCCAGCAGTGCAACCGGGAACTCTGGAAACACCATATATTTT. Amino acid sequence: CASSATGNSGNTIYF.

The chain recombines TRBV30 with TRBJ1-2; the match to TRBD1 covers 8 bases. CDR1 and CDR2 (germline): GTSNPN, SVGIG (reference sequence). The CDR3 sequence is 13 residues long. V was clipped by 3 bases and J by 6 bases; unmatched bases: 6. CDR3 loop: CAWSAGTGDGYTF. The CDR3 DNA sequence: TGTGCCTGGAGCGCCGGGACAGGAGATGGCTACACCTTC. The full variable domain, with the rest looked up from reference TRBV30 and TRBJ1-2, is SQTIHQWPATLVQPVGSPLSLECTVEGTSNPNLYWYRQAAGRGLQLLFYSVGIGQISSEVPQNLSASRPQDRQFILSSKKLLLSDSGFYLCAWSAGTGDGYTFGSGTRLTVV.

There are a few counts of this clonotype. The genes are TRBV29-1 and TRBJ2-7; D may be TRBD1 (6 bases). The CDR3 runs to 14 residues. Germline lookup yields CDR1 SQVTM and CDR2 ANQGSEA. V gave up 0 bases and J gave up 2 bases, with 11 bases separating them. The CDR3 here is CSVEDRGITYEQYF. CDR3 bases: TGCAGCGTTGAAGACAGGGGTATTACCTACGAGCAGTACTTC.

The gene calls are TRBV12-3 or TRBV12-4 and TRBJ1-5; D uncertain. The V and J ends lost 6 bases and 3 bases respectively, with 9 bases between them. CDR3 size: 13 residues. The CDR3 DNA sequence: TGTGCCAGCAGGGAGGACGTCAATCAGCCCCAGCATTTT. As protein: CASREDVNQPQHF.

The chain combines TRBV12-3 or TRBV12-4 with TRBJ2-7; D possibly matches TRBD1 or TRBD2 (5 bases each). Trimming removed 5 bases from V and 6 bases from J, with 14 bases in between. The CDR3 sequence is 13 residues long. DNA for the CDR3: TGTGCCAGCAGTCCTCGGGGCGATGGCGAGCAGTACTTC. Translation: CASSPRGDGEQYF.

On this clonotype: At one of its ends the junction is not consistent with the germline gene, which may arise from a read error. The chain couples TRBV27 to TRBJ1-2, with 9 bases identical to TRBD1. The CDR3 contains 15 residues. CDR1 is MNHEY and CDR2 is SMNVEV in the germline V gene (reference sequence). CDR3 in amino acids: CASSPTTGTGYGHTF. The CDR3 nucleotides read TGTGCCAGCAGCCCAACAACCGGGACAGGGTATGGCCACACCTTC.

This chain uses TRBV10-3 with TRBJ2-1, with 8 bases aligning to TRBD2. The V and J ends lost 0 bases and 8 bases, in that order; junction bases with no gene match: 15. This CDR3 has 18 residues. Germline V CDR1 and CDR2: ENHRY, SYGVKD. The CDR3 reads CAISESPLLAGGFDEQFF. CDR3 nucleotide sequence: TGTGCCATCAGTGAGTCACCCCTACTGGCGGGAGGCTTCGATGAGCAGTTCTTC.